This entry lists 32 T cell receptor beta chains sequenced from one sample in a study of blood T cell repertoires in COVID-19. TCRdb's copy holds only in-frame clones and misses some; the assay was immunoSEQ multiplex PCR. The top ten clones hold about 2% of a sample with fewer than 350,000 clones, 80% to 90% of them seen once. The sample taken for sequencing was PBMCs or T cells enriched from blood (not recorded which). All receptors come from a man younger than 40 who had recovered from COVID-19.

This clone was observed a handful of times. The gene calls are TRBV6-5 and TRBJ1-2; 8 positions agree with TRBD1. CDR1 and CDR2 (germline): MNHEY, SVGAGI. Germline trimming cut 4 bases from V and 5 bases from J; bases unmatched to any gene: 12. This CDR3 is 16 amino acids long. This CDR3 is CASSSYFDRGSYGYTF. CDR3 bases: TGTGCCAGCAGTTCGTATTTTGACAGGGGATCATATGGCTACACCTTC.

This chain connects TRBV5-6 to TRBJ2-7; D possibly corresponds to TRBD2 (7 bases). Germline CDR1 is SGHDT and CDR2 is YYEEEE. The ends were cut back, 4 bases at V and 5 bases at J, with 22 bases in the middle. The CDR3 is 16 amino acids. Here the CDR3 DNA reads TGTGCCAGCAGCCGAGACTCCCGGGGGGCAATCGACGAGCAGTACTTC. This gives the protein CASSRDSRGAIDEQYF.

V gene TRBV2 combines with J gene TRBJ2-1; 10 bases agree with TRBD2. Losses at the gene ends were 7 bases for V and 10 bases for J; bases not matched to a gene: 13. Germline loops: CDR1 SNHLY, CDR2 FYNNEI. The CDR3 covers 15 residues. The CDR3 loop reads CASIDGTSVLSEQFF. CDR3 coding DNA: TGTGCCAGCATTGATGGGACTAGCGTCCTTAGCGAGCAGTTCTTC.

The table lists this clone with a count of one. This sequence joins TRBV6-1 and TRBJ1-4, with TRBD1 matching 9 bases. Trimming cost V 3 bases and J 5 bases; bases outside gene matches: 4. Germline V gene data show CDR1 as MNHNS and CDR2 as SASEGT. This CDR3 has 15 amino acids. Here the CDR3 reads CASSDGTGWNEKLFF. For the CDR3, the DNA is TGTGCCAGCAGTGACGGGACAGGGTGGAATGAAAAACTGTTTTTT.

This sequence joins TRBV5-8 and TRBJ2-3; TRBD2 might be the D (6 bases). V lost 3 bases to trimming and J lost 4 bases, with 12 bases between them. The CDR3 contains 14 residues. The germline CDR1 and CDR2 sequences are SGHTS and YDEGEE. The CDR3 here is CASSSGVLADTQYF. The CDR3 nucleotides are TGTGCCAGCAGCTCGGGAGTGTTGGCAGATACGCAGTATTTT.

This clone was observed a handful of times. The chain recombines TRBV7-8 with TRBJ1-2; D uncertain. CDR3 length: 13 amino acids. V was clipped by 5 bases and J by 4 bases, with 11 bases between them. Germline lookup yields CDR1 SGHVS and CDR2 FQNEAQ. The CDR3 DNA reads TGTGCCAGCAGCCAAAGCGACGTCTATGGCTACACCTTC. Translation: CASSQSDVYGYTF.

The genes are TRBV5-5 and TRBJ2-3, with 9 positions matching TRBD1. CDR1 is SGHKS and CDR2 is YYEKEE in the germline V gene (reference sequence). The junction had 7 bases not matched to a gene; V was cut back by 0 bases and J by 5 bases. The CDR3 is 16 residues long. CDR3 in amino acids: CASSLGTGAMGDTQYF. In DNA, the CDR3 is TGTGCCAGCAGCTTGGGGACAGGGGCGATGGGAGATACGCAGTATTTT.

V gene TRBV27 combines with J gene TRBJ2-5, with 8 bases aligning to TRBD2. J lost 2 bases, V lost 5 bases, and 7 bases had no gene match. The CDR3 contains 15 residues. The germline gives CDR1 MNHEY, CDR2 SMNVEV (reference sequence). CDR3 DNA sequence: TGTGCCAGCAGTGCCTTTACTAGCGGTCAAGAGACCCAGTACTTC. It is translated as CASSAFTSGQETQYF.

This clone was found once. This chain uses TRBV7-6 with TRBJ2-5; possible D gene TRBD1, 6 bases. V was clipped by 7 bases and J by 0 bases, with 21 bases between them. The CDR3 sequence is 17 residues long. Germline lookup yields CDR1 SGHVS and CDR2 FNYEAQ. CDR3 nucleotide sequence: TGTGCCAGCACCGAGCTTGGGCCTACAGGGCACCAAGAGACCCAGTACTTC. Its protein is CASTELGPTGHQETQYF.

The chain uses TRBV11-2 and TRBJ1-2, with TRBD1 as a possible D gene (6 bases). Germline V lookup: CDR1 SGHAT, CDR2 FQNNGV. This CDR3 comprises 14 residues. V lost 5 bases and J 6 bases, leaving 16 bases between the germline ends. CDR3 in DNA: TGTGCCAGCAGCCCGACATCAGGGGCCCATGGCTACACCTTC. Its translation is CASSPTSGAHGYTF.

The genes are TRBV12-5 and TRBJ2-1; a weak D match, TRBD2 (5 bases). The germline gives CDR1 LGHNT, CDR2 FRNRAP. Between the trimmed V and J ends, which lost 2 bases and 7 bases, there was a span of 12 bases. The CDR3 sequence is 14 residues long. The CDR3 DNA reads as TGTGCTAGTGGTTTGTTCGTAGCGATTAATGAGCAGTTCTTC. Translated: CASGLFVAINEQFF.

V usage is TRBV30 and J usage is TRBJ1-2; 8 nucleotides agree with TRBD1. The CDR3 is 11 amino acids. Germline values: CDR1 GTSNPN, CDR2 SVGIG (reference sequence). Trimming took 8 bases from V and 7 from J; bases not matched to a gene: 6. In nucleotides, the CDR3 is TGTGCCGGGGGGACAGGCGGTGGCTACACCTTC. This codes for CAGGTGGGYTF.

The gene calls are TRBV11-3 and TRBJ2-1; TRBD1 might be the D (7 bases). This CDR3 region has 13 residues. Germline assignment: CDR1 SGHNT and CDR2 YENEEA. The V end lost 3 bases, the J end lost 9 bases, and 12 bases lay between the germline ends. The DNA for the CDR3 is TGTGCCAGCAGCTTGCAGGGGGGCATTGAGCAGTTCTTC. Translated: CASSLQGGIEQFF.

J is TRBJ2-3 and V is TRBV7-9; 9 bases line up with TRBD2. The CDR3 sequence is 16 residues long. V shed 5 bases and J 4 bases; nucleotides not matched to a gene: 10. Per germline, CDR1 SEHNR and CDR2 FQNEAQ (reference sequence). This CDR3 reads CASSVNLAGNADTQYF. The CDR3 bases are TGTGCCAGCAGCGTGAATCTAGCGGGGAACGCAGATACGCAGTATTTT. The full variable domain, completed using reference TRBV7-9 and TRBJ2-3, is DTGVSQNPRHKITKRGQNVTFRCDPISEHNRLYWYRQTLGQGPEFLTYFQNEAQLEKSRLLSDRFSAERPKGSFSTLEIQRTEQGDSAMYLCASSVNLAGNADTQYFGPGTRLTVL.

The chain joins TRBV10-3 to TRBJ2-7; D gene uncertain. The CDR3 has 11 amino acids. Germline V gives CDR1 ENHRY, CDR2 SYGVKD. V was shortened by 8 bases and J by 0 bases, with 5 bases between the two germline ends. CDR3 bases: TGTGCCATCTCCTCCTCCTACGAGCAGTACTTC. Its translation: CAISSSYEQYF.

The gene calls are TRBV5-4 and TRBJ2-3, with 7 bases aligning to TRBD2. Germline V gives CDR1 SGHNT, CDR2 YYREEE (reference sequence). This CDR3 has 14 residues. V lost 0 bases, J lost 4 bases, and 2 bases stayed unmatched. The CDR3 nucleotides are TGTGCCAGCAGCTTGGGGACTAGTGCAGATACGCAGTATTTT. It codes for CASSLGTSADTQYF.

The chain is built from TRBV6-5 and TRBJ1-1, with 8 positions matching TRBD1. The germline V gene has CDR1 MNHEY and CDR2 SVGAGI. This CDR3 is 15 amino acids long. V was pared by 2 bases and J by 4 bases, with 6 bases of the junction left unmatched. The CDR3 region has the DNA TGTGCCAGCAGTTACGATGCAGGGGGCGGCACTGAAGCTTTCTTT. Amino acids: CASSYDAGGGTEAFF.

V usage is TRBV7-2 and J usage is TRBJ2-1, with D possibly TRBD2 on 7 matching bases. With 5 bases removed from V and 11 bases from J, the gap between germline ends came to 22 bases. There are 15 residues in the CDR3. CDR1 is SGHTA, CDR2 FQGNSA, per germline. The CDR3 DNA is TGTGCCAGCAGCCTCGAGCCGGGGGGTCGGGGGCAGCAGTTCTTC. Its translation: CASSLEPGGRGQQFF.

The rearrangement uses TRBV7-2 and TRBJ1-1; D unresolved. The CDR3 extends over 14 amino acids. Looked up from germline, CDR1 is SGHTA and CDR2 is FQGNSA. Trimming took off 1 base at V and 4 bases at J, with 10 bases between the two ends. CDR3 residues: CASSLVSGATEAFF. CDR3 nucleotide sequence: TGTGCCAGCAGCTTAGTGAGTGGTGCCACTGAAGCTTTCTTT.

The chain has TRBV9 and TRBJ2-2; maybe TRBD1 (5 bases). The CDR3 contains 13 residues. CDR1 and CDR2 from the germline V gene are SGDLS and YYNGEE. Trimming left V 1 base short and J 5 bases short, with 6 bases between. The CDR3 spells CASSVPGTGELFF. Written as DNA, the CDR3 is TGTGCCAGCAGCGTACCAGGGACCGGGGAGCTGTTTTTT.

This rearrangement joins TRBV4-1 to TRBJ1-2, with D tentatively TRBD1 (5 bases). The germline V gene encodes CDR1 MGHRA and CDR2 YSYEKL. V was pared by 1 base and J by 6 bases, with 15 bases between. This CDR3 contains 15 residues. The CDR3 DNA reads TGCGCCAGCAGCCAAGCTCCCAGGGACTTAAATGGCTACACCTTC. Translating it yields CASSQAPRDLNGYTF.

The chain joins TRBV5-4 to TRBJ2-7; a weak D match, TRBD1 (5 bases). This CDR3 is 12 amino acids long. V shed 3 bases and J shed 4 bases, with 8 bases lying between them. The germline CDR1 and CDR2 sequences are SGHNT and YYREEE (reference sequence). In DNA, the CDR3 is TGTGCCAGCAGCTCGACAGCTTACGAGCAGTACTTC. As protein: CASSSTAYEQYF.

The chain is built from TRBV3-1 (or the pseudogene TRBV3-2) and TRBJ2-3, with 13 bases identical to TRBD2. Trimming cost V 2 bases and J 5 bases; bases outside gene matches: 4. The V gene's germline CDR1 is LGHDT and CDR2 YNNKEL (reference sequence). The CDR3 is made up of 16 amino acids. CDR3 residues: CASSQTSGGAVDTQYF. The CDR3 coding sequence is TGTGCCAGCAGCCAAACTAGCGGGGGGGCGGTAGATACGCAGTATTTT.

The chain employs TRBV30 and TRBJ2-7; no firm D call. The CDR3 loop spans 14 amino acids. Trimming stripped 0 bases from V and 4 bases from J, with 13 bases between. The germline CDR1 and CDR2 sequences are GTSNPN and SVGIG (reference sequence). CDR3 DNA: TGTGCCTGGAGTGTATTATCTAACAGTTACGAGCAGTACTTC. Translating it yields CAWSVLSNSYEQYF.

This chain joins TRBV14 and TRBJ2-1; maybe TRBD1 (6 bases). This CDR3 has 12 amino acids. Per germline, CDR1 SGHDN and CDR2 FVKESK. The V gene lost 0 bases and the J gene lost 16 bases, with 13 bases spanning the gap. The CDR3, as DNA: TGTGCCAGCAGCCAAGATTCCAGGGGACGATTCTTC. Translated, it gives CASSQDSRGRFF.

The chain joins TRBV24-1 to TRBJ2-5, with a weak D call TRBD2 (7 bases). Germline lookup yields CDR1 KGHDR and CDR2 SFDVKD. Trimming left V 3 bases short and J 5 bases short, with 21 bases between. The CDR3 spans 17 residues. The CDR3 sequence: CATSDRGSLGGLETQYF. DNA of the CDR3: TGTGCCACCAGTGATCGTGGTTCCTTGGGGGGGCTTGAGACCCAGTACTTC.

This chain's CDR3 is CASSLTATYGYTF. CDR3 bases: TGTGCCAGCAGTTTAACCGCTACCTATGGCTACACCTTC. The chain has TRBV12-3 or TRBV12-4 and TRBJ1-2; D not resolved. The germline V and J ends were trimmed by 2 bases and 4 bases, with 8 bases remaining between them. This CDR3 has 13 residues.

The V and J genes are TRBV18 and TRBJ2-5; D not certain. CDR3 length: 12 residues. Germline CDR1 and CDR2: KGHSH and LQKENI. Trimming removed 5 bases from V and 9 bases from J, with 13 bases in between. The CDR3 is CASSDTAQAQYF. The CDR3 DNA reads as TGTGCCAGCTCAGATACAGCCCAGGCCCAGTACTTC.

The chain uses TRBV19 and TRBJ2-1, with 9 bases lining up with TRBD2. The CDR3 covers 15 residues. Unmatched junction bases numbered 8, after V lost 5 bases and J lost 6 bases. Germline V lookup: CDR1 LNHDA, CDR2 SQIVND (reference sequence). CDR3 sequence reads: CASSLSGGPRNEQFF. In nucleotides, the CDR3 is TGTGCCAGTAGTCTAAGCGGGGGGCCCCGCAATGAGCAGTTCTTC. Full variable domain (rest looked up from reference TRBV19 and TRBJ2-1): DGGITQSPKYLFRKEGQNVTLSCEQNLNHDAMYWYRQDPGQGLRLIYYSQIVNDFQKGDIAEGYSVSREKKESFPLTVTSAQKNPTAFYLCASSLSGGPRNEQFFGPGTRLTVL.

The chain recombines TRBV5-6 with TRBJ1-2, with 7 positions matching TRBD1. The CDR3 has 14 residues. The germline CDR1 and CDR2 sequences are SGHDT and YYEEEE. The V segment lost 0 bases and the J segment 5 bases; nucleotides outside the gene matches: 4. DNA of the CDR3: TGTGCCAGCAGCTTGGAGGGGGCGCATTATGGCTACACCTTC. This sequence encodes CASSLEGAHYGYTF.

This clone was found a few times. The CDR3 sequence is CASSRMLSWGQKEGTEAFF. The CDR3 nucleotides are TGTGCCAGCAGTCGGATGCTATCTTGGGGACAGAAAGAAGGCACTGAAGCTTTCTTT. This chain joins TRBV6-6 and TRBJ1-1; TRBD1 aligns across 7 bases. With 5 bases clipped from V and 4 bases from J, the junction kept 22 bases outside the gene matches. The V gene's germline CDR1 is MNHNY and CDR2 SVGAGI (reference sequence). The CDR3 has 19 amino acids.

The chain is built from TRBV6-5 and TRBJ2-7, with 11 nucleotides matching TRBD1. Trimming took 4 bases from V and 4 from J; bases not matched to a gene: 6. The germline gives CDR1 MNHEY, CDR2 SVGAGI. The CDR3 totals 15 residues. DNA of the CDR3: TGTGCCAGCAGTTGGAGGGACAGGGGGGGTTACGAGCAGTACTTC. This encodes CASSWRDRGGYEQYF.